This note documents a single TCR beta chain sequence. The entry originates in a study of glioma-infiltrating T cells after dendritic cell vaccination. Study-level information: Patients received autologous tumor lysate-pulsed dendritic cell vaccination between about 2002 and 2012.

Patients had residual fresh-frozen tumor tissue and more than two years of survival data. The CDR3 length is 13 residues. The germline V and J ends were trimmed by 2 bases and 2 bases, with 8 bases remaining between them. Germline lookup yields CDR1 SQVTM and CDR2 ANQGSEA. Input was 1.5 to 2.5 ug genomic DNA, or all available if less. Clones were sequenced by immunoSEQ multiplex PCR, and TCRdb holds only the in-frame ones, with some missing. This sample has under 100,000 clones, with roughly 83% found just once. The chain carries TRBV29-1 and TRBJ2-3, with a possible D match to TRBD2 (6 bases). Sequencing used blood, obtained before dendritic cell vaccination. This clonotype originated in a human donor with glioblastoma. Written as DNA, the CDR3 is TGCAGCGTTGAACTAGCGCACACAGATACGCAGTATTTT. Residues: CSVELAHTDTQYF.